This TCR beta chain was recovered during a study of OX40 agonist ivuxolimab in advanced cancers. Looking at the study overall: Patients took ivuxolimab, an agonistic anti-OX40 (CD134) antibody. Three patients showed partial responses: one hepatocellular carcinoma and two cutaneous melanoma cases.

Patients had blood sampled at baseline and again on cycle 4 day 1 and cycle 7 day 1. The CDR3 totals 15 residues. Germline CDR1 and CDR2: MGHRA and YSYEKL. V trimming: 4 bases; J trimming: 1 base; junction bases outside the gene matches: 6. Data came from immunoSEQ multiplex PCR; TCRdb stores just in-frame clones and leaves some out. The sample consists of some 70,000 clones, more than 85% of them appearing once. The sample was CD4+ or CD8+ T cells sorted from blood, taken in a trial of the OX40 agonist ivuxolimab. The source is an adult with an advanced solid tumor such as melanoma, head and neck, liver or kidney cancer. The V call is TRBV4-1, the J call TRBJ2-7; TRBD1 matches 8 bases. The CDR3 reads CASSLMGQESYEQYF. The CDR3 DNA sequence: TGCGCCAGCAGCCTTATGGGACAGGAGTCCTACGAGCAGTACTTC.